This T cell receptor (beta chain) was sequenced during a study of blood T cell repertoires in COVID-19. In the study overall: COVID-19 samples, acute and convalescent, were from the United States, Italy and Spain. In each case, the material was cDNA or gDNA derived from T cells, B-cell-depleted T cells, or PBMCs.

As originally analysed: Scientists estimated how many nucleated cells there were by amplifying reference gene primers. Sequencing was performed with immunoSEQ multiplex PCR; in TCRdb, only in-frame clones are kept and a portion is missing. V and J calls and clone size follow that table, whereas D and trimming were derived from the DNA. The data contain roughly 260,000 clones, roughly 86% of them seen just once; the ten biggest clones take up over 2%. With 3 bases removed from V and 3 bases from J, the gap between germline ends came to 8 bases. CDR3 length equals 13 residues. The chain employs TRBV12-3 or TRBV12-4 and TRBJ1-1; TRBD1 is a possible D gene (5 bases). Sample: peripheral blood. The TCR sequence derives from a woman between 50 and 59 years old with acute or convalescent COVID-19. The CDR3 region is CASSFSGDTEAFF. In DNA form, the CDR3 reads TGTGCCAGCAGTTTTTCGGGGGACACTGAAGCTTTCTTT.